These T cell receptor beta chains were read from a single sample in a study of cytomegalovirus exposure and HLA in healthy donors. Clones were read by immunoSEQ multiplex PCR, and TCRdb kept only the in-frame ones, dropping some. Here the sample spans 300,000 to 350,000 clones, roughly 88% being singletons. The sequenced sample consisted of PBMCs. These receptors originate from a man under 40 in good health and CMV-seronegative. Each CDR3 is given with its conserved first and last residue. The order of the fields is CDR3 protein, CDR3 DNA, V gene, J gene, clone size, D gene. A D gene is named only where the DNA matches it firmly. Only part of the rows carry a size: once, few, many, or a class if the clone is expanded.

CDR3: CASSLVGQSSNQPQHF
DNA: TGTGCCAGCAGCTTAGTGGGACAGTCTAGCAATCAGCCCCAGCATTTT
V: TRBV7-9
J: TRBJ1-5
size: NA
D: TRBD1

CDR3: CASRNRGYTSTDTQYF
DNA: TGTGCCAGCAGGAACAGGGGGTACACTAGCACAGATACGCAGTATTTT
V: TRBV6-6
J: TRBJ2-3
size: NA
D: TRBD1

CDR3: CASSYSGGGETQYF
DNA: TGTGCCAGCAGTTACTCCGGTGGGGGGGAGACCCAGTACTTC
V: TRBV6-6
J: TRBJ2-5
size: NA
D: NA

CDR3: CASELWTGKNTGELFF
DNA: TGTGCCAGTGAGCTTTGGACAGGAAAGAACACCGGGGAGCTGTTTTTT
V: TRBV19
J: TRBJ2-2
size: NA
D: TRBD1

CDR3: CASSSGQGGNQPQHF
DNA: TGTGCCAGCAGTTCGGGACAGGGAGGCAATCAGCCCCAGCATTTT
V: TRBV5-5
J: TRBJ1-5
size: NA
D: TRBD1

CDR3: CASSQVWGQGAGGYTF
DNA: TGCGCCAGCAGCCAAGTCTGGGGACAGGGGGCGGGAGGCTACACCTTC
V: TRBV4-3
J: TRBJ1-2
size: NA
D: TRBD1

CDR3: CASSQVGGHYGYTF
DNA: TGCGCCAGCAGCCAAGTAGGAGGACACTATGGCTACACCTTC
V: TRBV4-3
J: TRBJ1-2
size: few
D: NA

CDR3: CASSLADSGNQPQHF
DNA: TGTGCCAGCAGCTTAGCGGACAGTGGGAATCAGCCCCAGCATTTT
V: TRBV7-2
J: TRBJ1-5
size: NA
D: NA

CDR3: CASRRSAGREETQYF
DNA: TGCGCCAGCAGACGAAGCGCCGGCAGGGAAGAGACCCAGTACTTC
V: TRBV5-1
J: TRBJ2-5
size: NA
D: NA

CDR3: CASSAREGMGNQPQHF
DNA: TGTGCCAGCAGTGCCAGGGAGGGTATGGGCAATCAGCCCCAGCATTTT
V: TRBV6-1
J: TRBJ1-5
size: NA
D: NA

CDR3: CASSDPDRGYNEQFF
DNA: TGTGCCAGCAGTGACCCAGATCGTGGCTACAATGAGCAGTTCTTC
V: TRBV6-1
J: TRBJ2-1
size: NA
D: NA

CDR3: CASSIEWRAFNSPLHF
DNA: TGTGCCAGTAGTATAGAGTGGAGGGCATTCAATTCACCCCTCCACTTT
V: TRBV19
J: TRBJ1-6
size: few
D: NA

CDR3: CASSYSADNTEAFF
DNA: TGTGCCAGCAGTTACTCCGCAGATAACACTGAAGCTTTCTTT
V: TRBV6-6
J: TRBJ1-1
size: few
D: NA

CDR3: CASSYAGGPWNTEAFF
DNA: TGTGCCAGCAGCTACGCAGGGGGCCCGTGGAACACTGAAGCTTTCTTT
V: TRBV14
J: TRBJ1-1
size: NA
D: TRBD1

CDR3: CASSGQGRNTEAFF
DNA: TGTGCCAGCAGTGGACAGGGGCGTAACACTGAAGCTTTCTTT
V: TRBV6-1
J: TRBJ1-1
size: NA
D: TRBD1

CDR3: CASSLEGGQGWDTQYF
DNA: TGTGCCAGCAGCTTGGAAGGTGGGCAGGGTTGGGATACGCAGTATTTT
V: TRBV5-5
J: TRBJ2-3
size: NA
D: NA